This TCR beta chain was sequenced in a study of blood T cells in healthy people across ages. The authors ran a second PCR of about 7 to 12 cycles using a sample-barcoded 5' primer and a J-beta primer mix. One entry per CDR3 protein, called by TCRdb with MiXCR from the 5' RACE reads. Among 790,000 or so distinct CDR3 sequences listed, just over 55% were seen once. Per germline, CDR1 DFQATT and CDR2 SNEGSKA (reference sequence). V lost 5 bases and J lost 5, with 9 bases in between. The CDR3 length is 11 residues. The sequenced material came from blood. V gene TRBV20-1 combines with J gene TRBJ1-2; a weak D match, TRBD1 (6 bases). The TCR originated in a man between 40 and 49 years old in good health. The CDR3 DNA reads TGCAGTGCTTGGACAGAATATGGCTACACCTTC. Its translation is CSAWTEYGYTF.